Detailed here is one T cell receptor (beta chain). The data belong to a study of blood T cell repertoires in COVID-19. Study details: T cells, B-cell-depleted T cells, or PBMCs provided the cDNA or gDNA that served as material.

The CDR3 is 15 amino acids. CDR1 and CDR2 (germline): SGHNT, YYREEE (reference sequence). V gave up 2 bases and J gave up 0 bases, with 9 bases separating them. Some clones are missing from TCRdb's copy, which holds only in-frame ones; the method was immunoSEQ multiplex PCR. Here the sample spans about 180,000 clones, more than 70% being singletons. The TCR comes from a man aged 45-60 years with active or convalescent COVID-19. This chain joins TRBV5-4 and TRBJ1-3; possibly TRBD1 for D (5 bases). Sequencing input: peripheral blood. CDR3 in amino acids: CASSLDSRSGNTIYF. The CDR3 nucleotides are TGTGCCAGCAGCTTAGACAGCCGCTCTGGAAACACCATATATTTT.